This entry is about one T cell receptor beta chain. The CDR3 totals 16 residues. The germline V gene has CDR1 SGHNT and CDR2 YYREEE (reference sequence). V lost 0 bases and J lost 3, with 13 bases in between. These data belong to a study of control samples from healthy donors and cancer patients. Assay: immunoSEQ multiplex PCR; the TCRdb copy retains only in-frame clones and omits some. Among 150,000 to 200,000 clones listed, roughly 94% were seen once. This chain links TRBV5-4 with TRBJ2-1; possible D gene TRBD2, 6 bases. The source is a middle-aged woman in good health. The sample taken for sequencing was blood. In nucleotides, the CDR3 is TGTGCCAGCAGCTTGGCCAAGAGACTAGTCTACAATGAGCAGTTCTTC. Protein product: CASSLAKRLVYNEQFF.